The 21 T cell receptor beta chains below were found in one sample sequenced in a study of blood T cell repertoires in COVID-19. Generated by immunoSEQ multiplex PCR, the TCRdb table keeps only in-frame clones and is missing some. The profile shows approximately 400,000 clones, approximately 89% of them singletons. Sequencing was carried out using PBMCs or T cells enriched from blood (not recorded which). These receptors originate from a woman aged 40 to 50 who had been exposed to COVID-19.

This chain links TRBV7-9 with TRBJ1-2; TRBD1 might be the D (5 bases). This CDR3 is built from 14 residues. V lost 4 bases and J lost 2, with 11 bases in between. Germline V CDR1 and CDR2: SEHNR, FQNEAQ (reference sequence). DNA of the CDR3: TGTGCCAGCAGCTCCGCCAGGGTAAACTATGGCTACACCTTC. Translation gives CASSSARVNYGYTF.

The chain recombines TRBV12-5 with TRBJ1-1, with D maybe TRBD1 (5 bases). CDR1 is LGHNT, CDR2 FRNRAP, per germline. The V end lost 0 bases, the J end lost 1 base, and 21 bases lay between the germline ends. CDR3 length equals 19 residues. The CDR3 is CASGLVLSRALGSNTEAFF. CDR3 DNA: TGTGCTAGTGGTTTGGTACTGAGCAGGGCTTTAGGTTCGAACACTGAAGCTTTCTTT.

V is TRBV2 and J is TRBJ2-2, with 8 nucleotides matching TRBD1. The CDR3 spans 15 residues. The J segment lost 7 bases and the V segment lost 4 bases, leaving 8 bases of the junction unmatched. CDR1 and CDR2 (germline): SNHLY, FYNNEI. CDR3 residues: CASSGQGAYGGELFF. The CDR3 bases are TGTGCCAGCAGTGGGCAGGGGGCGTACGGCGGGGAGCTGTTTTTT.

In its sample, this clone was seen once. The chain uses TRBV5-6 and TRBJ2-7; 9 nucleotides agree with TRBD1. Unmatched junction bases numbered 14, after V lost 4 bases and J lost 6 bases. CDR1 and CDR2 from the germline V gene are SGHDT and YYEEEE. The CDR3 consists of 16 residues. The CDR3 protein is CASSGGQGIDSGEQYF. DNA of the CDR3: TGTGCCAGCAGCGGGGGACAGGGCATCGATTCGGGCGAGCAGTACTTC.

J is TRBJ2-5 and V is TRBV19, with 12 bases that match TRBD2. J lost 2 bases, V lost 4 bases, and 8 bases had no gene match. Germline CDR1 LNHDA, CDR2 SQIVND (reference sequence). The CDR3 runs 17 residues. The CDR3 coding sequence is TGTGCCAGTAGTAGGCCACAGGGACTAGCGGGTCAAGAGACCCAGTACTTC. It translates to CASSRPQGLAGQETQYF.

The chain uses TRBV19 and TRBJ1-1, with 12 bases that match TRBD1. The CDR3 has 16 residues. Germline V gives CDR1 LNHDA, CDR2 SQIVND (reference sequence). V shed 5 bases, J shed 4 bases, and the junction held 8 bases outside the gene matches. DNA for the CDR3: TGTGCCAGTAGTGCCCGGGACAGGGGGCTTGGCACTGAAGCTTTCTTT. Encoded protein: CASSARDRGLGTEAFF.

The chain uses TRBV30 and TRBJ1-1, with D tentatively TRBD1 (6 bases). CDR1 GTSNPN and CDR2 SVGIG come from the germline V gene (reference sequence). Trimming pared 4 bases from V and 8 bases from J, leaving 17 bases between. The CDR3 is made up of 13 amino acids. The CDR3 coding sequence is TGTGCCTGGACCCGACCGGACAGACACGAAGCTTTCTTT. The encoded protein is CAWTRPDRHEAFF.

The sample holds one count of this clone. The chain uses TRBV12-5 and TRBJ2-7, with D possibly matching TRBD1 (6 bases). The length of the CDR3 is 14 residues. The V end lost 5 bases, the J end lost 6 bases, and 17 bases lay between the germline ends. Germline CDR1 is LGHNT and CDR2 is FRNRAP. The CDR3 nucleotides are TGTGCTAGTGGTCCAGACCGTCAGGGGTCCGAGCAGTACTTC. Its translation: CASGPDRQGSEQYF.

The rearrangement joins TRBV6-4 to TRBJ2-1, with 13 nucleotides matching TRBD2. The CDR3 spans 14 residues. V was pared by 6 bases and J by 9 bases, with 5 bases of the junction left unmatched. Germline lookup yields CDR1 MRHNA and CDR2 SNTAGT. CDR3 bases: TGTGCCAGCAGCCGGACTAGCGGGAGAACTGAGCAGTTCTTC. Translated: CASSRTSGRTEQFF.

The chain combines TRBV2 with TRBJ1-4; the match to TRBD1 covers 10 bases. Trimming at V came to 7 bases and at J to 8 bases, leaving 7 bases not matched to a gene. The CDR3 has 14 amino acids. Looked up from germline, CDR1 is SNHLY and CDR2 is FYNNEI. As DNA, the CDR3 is TGTGCCAGCATCCTCGACAGGGGGCGCGAAAAACTGTTTTTT. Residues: CASILDRGREKLFF.

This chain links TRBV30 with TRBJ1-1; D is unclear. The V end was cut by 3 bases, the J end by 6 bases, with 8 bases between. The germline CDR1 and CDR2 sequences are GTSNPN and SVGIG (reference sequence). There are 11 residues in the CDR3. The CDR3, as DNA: TGTGCCTGGAGGGGCACCGCTGAAGCTTTCTTT. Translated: CAWRGTAEAFF.

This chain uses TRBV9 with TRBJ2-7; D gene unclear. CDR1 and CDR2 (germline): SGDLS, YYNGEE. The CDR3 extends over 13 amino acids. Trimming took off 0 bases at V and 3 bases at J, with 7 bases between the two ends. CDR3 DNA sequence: TGTGCCAGCAGCGTAGCTCCGGGCTACGAGCAGTACTTC. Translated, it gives CASSVAPGYEQYF.

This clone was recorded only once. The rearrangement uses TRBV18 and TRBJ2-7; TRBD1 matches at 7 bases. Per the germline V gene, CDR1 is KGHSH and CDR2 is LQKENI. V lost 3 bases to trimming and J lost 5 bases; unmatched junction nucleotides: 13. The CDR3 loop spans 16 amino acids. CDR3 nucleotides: TGTGCCAGCTCACCCCCCGGTAGACAGGGTATCAACGAGCAGTACTTC. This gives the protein CASSPPGRQGINEQYF.

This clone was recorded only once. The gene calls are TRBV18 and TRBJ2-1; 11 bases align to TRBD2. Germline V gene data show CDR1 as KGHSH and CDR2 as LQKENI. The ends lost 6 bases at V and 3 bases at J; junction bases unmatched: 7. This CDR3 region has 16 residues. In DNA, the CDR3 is TGTGCCAGCTCGGCCGTAGCGGGAGGGTTCTACAATGAGCAGTTCTTC. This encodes CASSAVAGGFYNEQFF.

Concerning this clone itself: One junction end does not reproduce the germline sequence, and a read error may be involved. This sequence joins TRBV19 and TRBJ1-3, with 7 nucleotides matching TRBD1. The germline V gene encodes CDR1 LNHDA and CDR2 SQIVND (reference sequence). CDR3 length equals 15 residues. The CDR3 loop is CGSRAGTVSGNTIYF. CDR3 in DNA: TGCGGGTCTAGAGCAGGGACAGTCTCTGGAAACACCATATATTTT.

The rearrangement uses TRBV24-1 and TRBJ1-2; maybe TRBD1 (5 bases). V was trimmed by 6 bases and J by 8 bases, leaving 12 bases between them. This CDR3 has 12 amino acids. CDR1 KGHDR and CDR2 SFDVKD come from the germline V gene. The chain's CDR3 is CATSIDSRGYTF. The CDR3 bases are TGTGCCACCAGTATCGACAGCCGCGGCTACACCTTC.

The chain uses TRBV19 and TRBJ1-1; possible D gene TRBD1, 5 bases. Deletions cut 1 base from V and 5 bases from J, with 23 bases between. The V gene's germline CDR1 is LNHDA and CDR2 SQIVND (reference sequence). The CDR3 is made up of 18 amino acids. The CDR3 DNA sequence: TGTGCCAGTAGTATAGGTCCCCTTTTGGGCAGGGCGAGGACTGAAGCTTTCTTT. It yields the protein CASSIGPLLGRARTEAFF.

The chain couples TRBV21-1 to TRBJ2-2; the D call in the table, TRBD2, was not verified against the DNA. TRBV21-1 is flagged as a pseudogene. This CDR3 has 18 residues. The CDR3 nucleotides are TGTGCCAGCAGCAACCCAATTATAGCGGGGGGCCAGGCCGGGGAGCTGTTTTTT. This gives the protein CASSNPIIAGGQAGELFF.

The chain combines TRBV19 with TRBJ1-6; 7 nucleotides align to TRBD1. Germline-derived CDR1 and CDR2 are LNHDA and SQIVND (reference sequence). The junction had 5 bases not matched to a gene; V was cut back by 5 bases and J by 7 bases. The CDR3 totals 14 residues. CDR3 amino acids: CASSAGQSNSPLHF. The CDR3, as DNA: TGTGCCAGTAGTGCGGGACAGTCAAATTCACCCCTCCACTTT.

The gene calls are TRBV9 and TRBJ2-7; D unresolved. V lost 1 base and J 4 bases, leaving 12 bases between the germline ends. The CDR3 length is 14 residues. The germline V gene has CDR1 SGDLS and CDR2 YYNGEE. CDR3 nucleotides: TGTGCCAGCAGCGTATCCCCAGACACTTACGAGCAGTACTTC. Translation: CASSVSPDTYEQYF.

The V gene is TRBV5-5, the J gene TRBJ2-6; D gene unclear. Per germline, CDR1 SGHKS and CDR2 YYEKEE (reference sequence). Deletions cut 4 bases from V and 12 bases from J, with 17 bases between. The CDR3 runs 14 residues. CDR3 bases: TGTGCCAGCAGCCCATCCCACAAATCCCCCGTCCTGACTTTC. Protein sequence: CASSPSHKSPVLTF. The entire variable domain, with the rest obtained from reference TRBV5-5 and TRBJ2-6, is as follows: DAGVTQSPTHLIKTRGQQVTLRCSPISGHKSVSWYQQVLGQGPQFIFQYYEKEERGRGNFPDRFSARQFPNYSSELNVNALLLGDSALYLCASSPSHKSPVLTFGAGSRLTVL.